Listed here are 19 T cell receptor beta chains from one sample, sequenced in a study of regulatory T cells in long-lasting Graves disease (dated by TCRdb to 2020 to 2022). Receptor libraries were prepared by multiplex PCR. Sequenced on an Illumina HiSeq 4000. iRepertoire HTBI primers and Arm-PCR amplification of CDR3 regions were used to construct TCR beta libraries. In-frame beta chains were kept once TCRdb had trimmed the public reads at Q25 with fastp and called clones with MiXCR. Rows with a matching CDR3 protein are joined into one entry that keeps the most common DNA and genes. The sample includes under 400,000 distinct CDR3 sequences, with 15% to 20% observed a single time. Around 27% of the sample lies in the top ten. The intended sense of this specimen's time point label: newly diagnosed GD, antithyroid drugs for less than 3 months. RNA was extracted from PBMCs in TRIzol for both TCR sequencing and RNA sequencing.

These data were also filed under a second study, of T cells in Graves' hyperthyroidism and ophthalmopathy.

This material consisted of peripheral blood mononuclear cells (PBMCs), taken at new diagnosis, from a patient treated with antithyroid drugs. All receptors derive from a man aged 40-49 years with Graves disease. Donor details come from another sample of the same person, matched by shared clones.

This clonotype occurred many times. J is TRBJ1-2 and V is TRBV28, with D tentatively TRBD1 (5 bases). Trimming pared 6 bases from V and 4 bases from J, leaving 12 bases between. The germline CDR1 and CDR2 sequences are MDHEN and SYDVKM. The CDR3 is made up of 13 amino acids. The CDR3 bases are TGTGCCAGCAGGCGAACGGGACTCTATGGCTACACCTTC. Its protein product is CASRRTGLYGYTF.

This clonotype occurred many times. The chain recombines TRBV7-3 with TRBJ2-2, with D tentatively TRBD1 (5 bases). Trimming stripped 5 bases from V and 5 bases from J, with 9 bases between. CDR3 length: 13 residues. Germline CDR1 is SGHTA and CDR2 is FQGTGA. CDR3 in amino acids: CASSPRQTGELFF. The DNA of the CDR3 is TGTGCCAGCAGCCCACGACAGACCGGGGAGCTGTTTTTT.

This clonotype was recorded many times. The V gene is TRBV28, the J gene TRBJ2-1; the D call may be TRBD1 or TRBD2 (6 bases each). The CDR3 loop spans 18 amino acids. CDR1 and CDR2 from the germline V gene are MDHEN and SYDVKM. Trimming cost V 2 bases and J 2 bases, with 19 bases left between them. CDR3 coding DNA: TGTGCCAGCAGTTTACGCCGGAGGGGGGTGGCGACCTACAATGAGCAGTTCTTC. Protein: CASSLRRRGVATYNEQFF. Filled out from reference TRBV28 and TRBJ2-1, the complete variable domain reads DVKVTQSSRYLVKRTGEKVFLECVQDMDHENMFWYRQDPGLGLRLIYFSYDVKMKEKGDIPEGYSVSREKKERFSLILESASTNQTSMYLCASSLRRRGVATYNEQFFGPGTRLTVL.

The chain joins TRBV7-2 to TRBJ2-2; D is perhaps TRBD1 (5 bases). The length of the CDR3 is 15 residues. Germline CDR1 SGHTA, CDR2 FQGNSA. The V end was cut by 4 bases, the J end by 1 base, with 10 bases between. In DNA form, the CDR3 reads TGTGCCAGCAGCTCTCGGACAAAGAACACCGGGGAGCTGTTTTTT. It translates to CASSSRTKNTGELFF.

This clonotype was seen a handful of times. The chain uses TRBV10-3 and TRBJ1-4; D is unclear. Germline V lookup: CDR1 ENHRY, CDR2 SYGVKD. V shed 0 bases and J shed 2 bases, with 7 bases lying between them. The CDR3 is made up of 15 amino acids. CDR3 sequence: CAISESGGTNEKLFF. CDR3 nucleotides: TGTGCCATCAGTGAGTCGGGCGGTACTAATGAAAAACTGTTTTTT.

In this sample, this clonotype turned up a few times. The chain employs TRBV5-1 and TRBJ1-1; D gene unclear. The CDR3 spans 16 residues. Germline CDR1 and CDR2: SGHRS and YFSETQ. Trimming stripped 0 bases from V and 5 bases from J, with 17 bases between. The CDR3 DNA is TGCGCCAGCAGCTTGGTGCAAATTAGGGTAGGAACTGAAGCTTTCTTT. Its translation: CASSLVQIRVGTEAFF.

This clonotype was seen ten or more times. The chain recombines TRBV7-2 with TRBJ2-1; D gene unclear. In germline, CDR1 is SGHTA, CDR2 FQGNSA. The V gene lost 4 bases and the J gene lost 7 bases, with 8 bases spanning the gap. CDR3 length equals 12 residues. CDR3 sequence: CASSSVRNEQFF. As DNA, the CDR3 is TGTGCCAGCAGCTCAGTCAGGAATGAGCAGTTCTTC.

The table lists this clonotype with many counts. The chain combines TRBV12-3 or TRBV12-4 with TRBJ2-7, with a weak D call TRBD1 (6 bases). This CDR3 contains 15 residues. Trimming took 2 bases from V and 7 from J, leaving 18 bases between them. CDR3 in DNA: TGTGCCAGCAGTTTAAGTCTGCAGGGGAAGGGAGAGCAGTACTTC. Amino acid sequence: CASSLSLQGKGEQYF.

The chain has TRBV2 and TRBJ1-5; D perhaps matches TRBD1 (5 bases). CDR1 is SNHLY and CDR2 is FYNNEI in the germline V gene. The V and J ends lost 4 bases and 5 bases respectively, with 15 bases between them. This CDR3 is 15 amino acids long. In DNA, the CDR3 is TGTGCCAGCAGTGCCGGGGCGGGGGTTTATCAGCCCCAGCATTTT. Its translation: CASSAGAGVYQPQHF.

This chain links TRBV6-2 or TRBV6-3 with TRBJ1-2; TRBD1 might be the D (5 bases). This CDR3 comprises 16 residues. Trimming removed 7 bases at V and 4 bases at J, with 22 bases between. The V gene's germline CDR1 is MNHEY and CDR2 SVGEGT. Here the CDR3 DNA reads TGTGCCAGCACCCAACGCCCCCACGACAGTTCCTATGGCTACACCTTC. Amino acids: CASTQRPHDSSYGYTF.

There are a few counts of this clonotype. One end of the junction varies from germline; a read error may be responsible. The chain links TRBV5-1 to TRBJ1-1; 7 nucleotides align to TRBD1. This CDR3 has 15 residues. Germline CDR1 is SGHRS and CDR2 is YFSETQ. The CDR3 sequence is CANSSYRGENTEAFF. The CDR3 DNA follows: TGCGCCAACAGCTCTTACAGGGGTGAGAACACTGAAGCTTTCTTT. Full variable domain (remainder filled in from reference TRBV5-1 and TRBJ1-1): KAGVTQTPRYLIKTRGQQVTLSCSPISGHRSVSWYQQTPGQGLQFLFEYFSETQRNKGNFPGRFSGRQFSNSRSEMNVSTLELGDSALYLCANSSYRGENTEAFFGQGTRLTVV.

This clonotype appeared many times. The CDR3 DNA is TGTGCCAGCAGCTTTCGGAAGGGTGGGCCTGAAGCTTTCTTT. This translates into CASSFRKGGPEAFF. This rearrangement joins TRBV5-6 to TRBJ1-1; D gene unclear. The germline V gene has CDR1 SGHDT and CDR2 YYEEEE. The V end was cut by 2 bases, the J end by 6 bases, with 14 bases between. The CDR3 sequence is 14 residues long.

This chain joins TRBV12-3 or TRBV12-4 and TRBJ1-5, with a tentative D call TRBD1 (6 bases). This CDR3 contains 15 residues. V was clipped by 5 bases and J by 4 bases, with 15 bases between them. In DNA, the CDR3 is TGTGCCAGCAGTACTAGGGGGGCGGGGAATCAGCCCCAGCATTTT. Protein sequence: CASSTRGAGNQPQHF.

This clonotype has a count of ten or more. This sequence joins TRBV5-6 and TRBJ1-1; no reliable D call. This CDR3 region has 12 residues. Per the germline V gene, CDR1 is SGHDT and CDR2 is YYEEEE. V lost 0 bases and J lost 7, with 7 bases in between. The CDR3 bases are TGTGCCAGCAGCTTGGCCACCGGTGAAGCTTTCTTT. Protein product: CASSLATGEAFF.

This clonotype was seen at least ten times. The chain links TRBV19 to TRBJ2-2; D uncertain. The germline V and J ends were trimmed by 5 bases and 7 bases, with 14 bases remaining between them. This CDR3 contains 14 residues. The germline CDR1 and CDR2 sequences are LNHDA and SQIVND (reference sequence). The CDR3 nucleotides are TGTGCCAGTAGTCCCCGAGCTGTTGGCGGGGAGCTGTTTTTT. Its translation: CASSPRAVGGELFF.

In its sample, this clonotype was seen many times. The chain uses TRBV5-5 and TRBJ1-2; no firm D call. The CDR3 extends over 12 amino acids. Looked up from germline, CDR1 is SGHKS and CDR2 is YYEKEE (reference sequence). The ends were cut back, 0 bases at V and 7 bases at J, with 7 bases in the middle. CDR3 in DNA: TGTGCCAGCAGCTTGGCCTTCGGTGGCTACACCTTC. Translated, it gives CASSLAFGGYTF.

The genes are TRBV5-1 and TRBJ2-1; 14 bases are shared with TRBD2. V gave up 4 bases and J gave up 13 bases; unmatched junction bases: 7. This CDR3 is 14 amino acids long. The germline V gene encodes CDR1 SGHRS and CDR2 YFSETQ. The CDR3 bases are TGCGCCAGCAGCGAGGGACTAGCGGGGGTTCTACAGTTCTTC. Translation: CASSEGLAGVLQFF.

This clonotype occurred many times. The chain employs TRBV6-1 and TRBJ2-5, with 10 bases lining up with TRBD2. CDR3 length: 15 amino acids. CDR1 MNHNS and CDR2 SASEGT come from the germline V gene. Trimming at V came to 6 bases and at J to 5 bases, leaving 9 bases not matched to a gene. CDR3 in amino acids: CASSRKRGGWETQYF. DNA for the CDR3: TGTGCCAGCAGCCGAAAGCGGGGGGGCTGGGAGACCCAGTACTTC.

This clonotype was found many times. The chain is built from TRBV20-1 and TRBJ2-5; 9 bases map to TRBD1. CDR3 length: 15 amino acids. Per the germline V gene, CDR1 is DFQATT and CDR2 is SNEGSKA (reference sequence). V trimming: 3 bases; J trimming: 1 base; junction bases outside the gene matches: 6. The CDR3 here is CSASPGQGPQETQYF. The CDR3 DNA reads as TGCAGTGCTAGTCCGGGACAGGGACCCCAAGAGACCCAGTACTTC.